The clone carrying this T cell receptor (beta chain) was found once. The sample comes from a study of blood T cells in healthy people across ages. A second PCR of roughly 7 to 11 cycles used a sample-barcoded 5' primer and a J-beta primer mix. The authors tagged each cDNA molecule using a template-switch adaptor with 12 random nucleotides. TCRdb ran MiXCR on the 5' RACE reads and lists one entry per CDR3 protein. The sample holds 800,000 to 950,000 distinct CDR3 sequences, roughly 50% seen once. This CDR3 region has 16 residues. In germline, CDR1 is LGHNA, CDR2 YSLEER. Trimming removed 2 bases from V and 4 bases from J; junction bases left unmatched: 2.

The chain joins TRBV4-3 to TRBJ1-6, with 10 bases that match TRBD1. The sequencing input was blood. This TCR was recovered from a man aged 25-45 years in good health. The CDR3 here is CASSQRTGGYNSPLHF. The CDR3 bases are TGCGCCAGCAGCCAACGGACAGGGGGATATAATTCACCCCTCCACTTT.